This entry lists 8 T cell receptor beta chains sequenced from one sample in a study of T cell changes during pregnancy in multiple sclerosis. Profiled with immunoSEQ multiplex PCR; TCRdb holds only in-frame clones, not every one. Of about 100,000 clones listed, just over 90% are singletons. The input for sequencing was peripheral blood, taken in the second trimester of pregnancy. The receptors shown here come from a female donor in good health, enrolled as a control in a pregnancy study.

The V call is TRBV7-9, the J call TRBJ2-1, with a tentative D call TRBD2 (6 bases). The CDR3 is 15 residues long. Per germline, CDR1 SEHNR and CDR2 FQNEAQ (reference sequence). Trimming took off 3 bases at V and 5 bases at J, with 14 bases between the two ends. The CDR3 sequence is CASSFGGDYNNEQFF. CDR3 in DNA: TGTGCCAGCAGCTTCGGCGGGGATTATAACAATGAGCAGTTCTTC.

This clone was observed once. This sequence joins TRBV27 and TRBJ1-2; D unclear. Trimming took off 6 bases at V and 5 bases at J, with 16 bases between the two ends. The CDR3 covers 14 residues. The germline V gene encodes CDR1 MNHEY and CDR2 SMNVEV (reference sequence). As DNA, the CDR3 is TGTGCCAGCAGCACAGTTAAGGGAGTTTATGGCTACACCTTC. Protein product: CASSTVKGVYGYTF.

The chain has TRBV6-1 and TRBJ1-2; 7 positions match TRBD1. Germline lookup yields CDR1 MNHNS and CDR2 SASEGT. This CDR3 spans 16 amino acids. Germline trimming cut 4 bases from V and 3 bases from J; bases unmatched to any gene: 11. The DNA of the CDR3 is TGTGCCAGCAGTGCTGAGCCGGGACAGCGCTACTATGGCTACACCTTC. Residues: CASSAEPGQRYYGYTF.

This clone appeared once. V usage is TRBV4-1 and J usage is TRBJ1-1; a weak D match, TRBD1 (6 bases). From germline, CDR1 is MGHRA and CDR2 YSYEKL. V was trimmed by 0 bases and J by 3 bases, leaving 14 bases between them. The length of the CDR3 is 16 residues. Written as DNA, the CDR3 is TGCGCCAGCAGCCAAGATGCCCACACAGGGTACACTGAAGCTTTCTTT. It yields the protein CASSQDAHTGYTEAFF.

This rearrangement joins TRBV9 to TRBJ1-2; 7 nucleotides align to TRBD1. Trimming removed 0 bases from V and 2 bases from J; junction bases left unmatched: 13. Germline CDR1 and CDR2: SGDLS and YYNGEE. CDR3 length: 18 residues. CDR3 protein: CASSVGWTGPRMNYGYTF. As DNA, the CDR3 is TGTGCCAGCAGCGTAGGTTGGACAGGTCCACGGATGAACTATGGCTACACCTTC.

V usage is TRBV7-8 and J usage is TRBJ2-7, with D maybe TRBD2 (5 bases). V was shortened by 4 bases and J by 2 bases, with 15 bases between the two germline ends. The CDR3 is 15 amino acids. The V gene's germline CDR1 is SGHVS and CDR2 FQNEAQ. The CDR3 bases are TGTGCCAGCAGCTACTACTCGGGATGGACCTACGAGCAGTACTTC. Translated: CASSYYSGWTYEQYF.

This chain uses TRBV5-1 with TRBJ2-3; the match to TRBD1 covers 7 bases. The CDR3 is 16 residues long. CDR1 is SGHRS, CDR2 YFSETQ, per germline. V lost 4 bases and J lost 2; bases outside the gene matches: 10. For the CDR3, the DNA is TGCGCCAGCAGCACAGCACAGGGGTTCGACACAGATACGCAGTATTTT. As protein: CASSTAQGFDTDTQYF.

The gene calls are TRBV4-2 and TRBJ1-2; unclear D gene. The CDR3 has 16 residues. V dropped 0 bases and J dropped 7 bases, with 18 bases sitting between them. The germline CDR1 and CDR2 sequences are LGHNA and YNFKEQ. CDR3 DNA sequence: TGTGCCAGCAGCCAAGAGACTAAGGAGGATGGACGTGGCTACACCTTC. Its translation is CASSQETKEDGRGYTF.